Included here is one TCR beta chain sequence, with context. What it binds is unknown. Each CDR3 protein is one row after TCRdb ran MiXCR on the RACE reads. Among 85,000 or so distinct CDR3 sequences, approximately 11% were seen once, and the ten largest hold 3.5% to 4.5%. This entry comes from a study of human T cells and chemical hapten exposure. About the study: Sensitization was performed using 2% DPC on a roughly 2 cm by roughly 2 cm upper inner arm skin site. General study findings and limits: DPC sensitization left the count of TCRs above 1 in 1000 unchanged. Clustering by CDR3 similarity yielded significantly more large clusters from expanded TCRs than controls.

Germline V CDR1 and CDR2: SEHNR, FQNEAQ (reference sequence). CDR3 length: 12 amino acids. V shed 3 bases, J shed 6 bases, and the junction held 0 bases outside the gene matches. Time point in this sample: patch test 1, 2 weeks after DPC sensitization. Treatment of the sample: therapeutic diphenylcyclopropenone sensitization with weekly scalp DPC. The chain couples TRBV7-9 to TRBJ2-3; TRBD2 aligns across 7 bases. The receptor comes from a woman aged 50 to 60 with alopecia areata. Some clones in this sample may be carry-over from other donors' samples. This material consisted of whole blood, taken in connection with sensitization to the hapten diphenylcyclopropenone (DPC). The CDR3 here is CASSFGGDTQYF. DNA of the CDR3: TGTGCCAGCAGCTTCGGGGGGGATACGCAGTATTTT. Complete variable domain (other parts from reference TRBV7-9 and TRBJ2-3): DTGVSQNPRHKITKRGQNVTFRCDPISEHNRLYWYRQTLGQGPEFLTYFQNEAQLEKSRLLSDRFSAERPKGSFSTLEIQRTEQGDSAMYLCASSFGGDTQYFGPGTRLTVL.